The 9 T cell receptor beta chains presented below share a single source sample, sequenced in a study of blood T cell repertoires in COVID-19 (dated by TCRdb to about 2020). The library was prepared using the immunoSEQ multiplex PCR assay. What TCRdb holds here is the immuneACCESS table cut down to in-frame rearrangements. Part of the clones is not present; checked against another copy, under half of the missing clones reflect an unresolved V gene, and the others are unexplained. The sample table shows 35,000 to 50,000 clones, and approximately 90% are seen once. The ten largest account for over 2% of the sample. The sequencing sample was made of peripheral blood. Receptors originate from a man aged 50 or older with active COVID-19.

The CDR3 coding sequence is TGTGCCAGCAGCCCTTCATCTAGCGGGAGCGGATATGAGCAGTTCTTC. Protein sequence: CASSPSSSGSGYEQFF. The chain joins TRBV3-1 (or the pseudogene TRBV3-2) to TRBJ2-1; 10 bases line up with TRBD2. The CDR3 spans 16 residues. The V segment lost 4 bases and the J segment 8 bases; nucleotides outside the gene matches: 11. From germline, CDR1 is LGHDT and CDR2 YNNKEL (reference sequence).

The chain is built from TRBV7-8 and TRBJ1-6; D is possibly TRBD1 (5 bases). CDR1 SGHVS and CDR2 FQNEAQ come from the germline V gene. The CDR3 sequence is 15 residues long. V was clipped by 4 bases and J by 8 bases, with 15 bases between them. The CDR3 region is CASSSGGAEDSPLHF. In DNA, the CDR3 is TGTGCCAGCAGCTCCGGTGGGGCCGAGGATTCACCCCTCCACTTT.

The J gene is TRBJ2-1, the V gene TRBV9; 8 bases are shared with TRBD2. The ends lost 0 bases at V and 4 bases at J; junction bases unmatched: 9. This CDR3 contains 17 residues. Germline-derived CDR1 and CDR2 are SGDLS and YYNGEE. The CDR3 nucleotides are TGTGCCAGCAGCGTAGGCCCCCCCGTAGCGGGGTACAATGAGCAGTTCTTC. It encodes CASSVGPPVAGYNEQFF.

This clone was observed a single time. J is TRBJ1-1 and V is TRBV19; possibly TRBD1 for D (5 bases). The CDR3 loop spans 11 amino acids. CDR1 LNHDA and CDR2 SQIVND come from the germline V gene (reference sequence). Trimming stripped 1 base from V and 11 bases from J, with 8 bases between. Here the CDR3 reads CASSIVRVAFF. CDR3 coding DNA: TGTGCCAGTAGTATAGTCAGGGTGGCTTTCTTT.

The chain links TRBV5-4 to TRBJ1-1, with a weak D call TRBD1 (5 bases). Germline CDR1 SGHNT, CDR2 YYREEE (reference sequence). V was pared by 1 base and J by 7 bases, with 8 bases between. CDR3 length: 12 amino acids. CDR3 sequence reads: CASSLTGGEAFF. The CDR3 coding sequence is TGTGCCAGCAGCTTGACGGGGGGTGAAGCTTTCTTT.

This rearrangement joins TRBV5-1 to TRBJ1-1, with D tentatively TRBD1 (5 bases). Germline assignment: CDR1 SGHRS and CDR2 YFSETQ. V was clipped by 0 bases and J by 5 bases, with 5 bases between them. This CDR3 region has 12 residues. The CDR3 protein is CASSLGQTEAFF. The CDR3 region has the DNA TGCGCCAGCAGCTTGGGACAGACTGAAGCTTTCTTT.

The chain couples TRBV21-1 to TRBJ2-3; the table's TRBD1 call for D was not verified on the DNA. TRBV21-1 is a pseudogene locus. The CDR3 length is 17 residues. CDR3 in DNA: TGTGCCAGCAGCAAATACCAGGGGGCGATAATAACAGATACGCAGTATTTT. It specifies CASSKYQGAIITDTQYF.

The V call is TRBV11-3, the J call TRBJ2-3; tentatively, D is TRBD2 (6 bases). The germline CDR1 and CDR2 sequences are SGHNT and YENEEA. V was trimmed by 6 bases and J by 2 bases, leaving 15 bases between them. This CDR3 region has 15 residues. CDR3 protein: CASSSEGRPTDTQYF. The CDR3 DNA follows: TGTGCCAGCAGTTCGGAGGGACGCCCCACAGATACGCAGTATTTT.

The J gene is TRBJ1-1, the V gene TRBV6-6; no definite D call. V was clipped by 4 bases and J by 0 bases, with 15 bases between them. The CDR3 runs 16 residues. CDR1 MNHNY and CDR2 SVGAGI come from the germline V gene (reference sequence). CDR3: CASSFKPPRVNTEAFF. The CDR3 DNA sequence: TGTGCCAGCAGTTTCAAACCCCCTAGAGTGAACACTGAAGCTTTCTTT.